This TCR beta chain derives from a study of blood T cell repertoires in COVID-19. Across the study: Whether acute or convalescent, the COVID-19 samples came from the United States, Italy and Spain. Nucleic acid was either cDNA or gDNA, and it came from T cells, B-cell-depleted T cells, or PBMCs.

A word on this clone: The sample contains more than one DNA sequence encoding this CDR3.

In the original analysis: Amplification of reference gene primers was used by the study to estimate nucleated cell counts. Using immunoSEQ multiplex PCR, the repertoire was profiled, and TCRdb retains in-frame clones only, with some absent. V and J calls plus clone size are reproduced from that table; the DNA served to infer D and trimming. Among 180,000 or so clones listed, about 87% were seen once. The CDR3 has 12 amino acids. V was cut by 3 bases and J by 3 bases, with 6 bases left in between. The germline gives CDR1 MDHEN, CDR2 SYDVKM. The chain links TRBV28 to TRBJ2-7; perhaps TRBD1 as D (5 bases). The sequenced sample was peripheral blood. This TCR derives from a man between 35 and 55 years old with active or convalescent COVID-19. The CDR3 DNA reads TGTGCCAGCAGTTTGGGGCTCTACGAGCAGTACTTC. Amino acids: CASSLGLYEQYF.